This T cell receptor (beta chain) was recorded in a study of shared clonotypes between healthy human individuals. V lost 4 bases to trimming and J lost 1 base; unmatched junction nucleotides: 10. The CDR3 extends over 16 amino acids. Germline CDR1 is SGHAT and CDR2 is FQNNGV. Repertoires were generated with immunoSEQ multiplex PCR, while TCRdb's copy carries only in-frame clones and drops some. The sample consists of roughly 700,000 clones, about 90% of them appearing once. The receptor was derived from a man aged 18 to 29 in good health. Some clones in this sample may be carry-over from other donors' samples. J is TRBJ2-7 and V is TRBV11-2; TRBD2 matches 7 bases. Sequences were obtained from memory CD8+ T cells from PBMCs. The subset here: CD45RO+ cells pooled with CCR7-negative TemRA cells. The CDR3 sequence: CASSSPWEGSSYEQYF. CDR3 coding DNA: TGTGCCAGCAGCTCCCCCTGGGAGGGCTCATCCTACGAGCAGTACTTC.